This T cell receptor beta chain appears in the sequencing data of a study of HIV-infected patients and healthy controls. The repertoire came from unfractionated whole blood and reflected all unsorted peripheral T cells. Relative to its sample, this clonotype is medium-sized (0.01 to 0.1%). The CDR3 consists of 14 residues. V dropped 5 bases and J dropped 4; count of bases not matched to a gene: 6. Germline lookup yields CDR1 MNHEY and CDR2 SMNVEV (reference sequence). Alpha and beta constant-region primers primed reverse transcription of around 540 ng RNA. Each of the alpha and beta chains got its own library through chain-specific third strand synthesis with indices. Each CDR3 protein is one row after TCRdb ran MiXCR on the 5' RACE reads. The sample holds thousands of distinct CDR3 sequences, around 8% seen once.

The chain has TRBV27 and TRBJ2-3; 7 bases agree with TRBD2. This receptor was taken from an adult with HIV infection. The input for sequencing was blood, taken before antiretroviral therapy. The CDR3 protein is CASSNREEADTQYF. The CDR3 DNA reads TGTGCCAGCAGTAACCGGGAGGAGGCAGATACGCAGTATTTT.